The entry below describes one TCR beta chain. No antigen is known for it. This CDR3 spans 12 amino acids. Germline V gene lookup returns CDR1 SGHNT and CDR2 YENEEA. V lost 8 bases and J lost 7, with 11 bases in between. This table comes from immunoSEQ multiplex PCR, and its TCRdb copy is limited to in-frame clones, with some not included. The data show tens of thousands of clones, roughly 85% seen once. This entry belongs to a study of a mutant IDH1 vaccine in newly diagnosed glioma. Turning to the study itself: Vaccination was launched 4-6 weeks after radiotherapy alone, or with temozolomide cycles. Therapy received beforehand was radiotherapy, temozolomide, or both, with most patients given both. Scheduled at week 35, visit V12 preceded visit V13, held at week 47.

Study observations and caveats: Shifts in the top peripheral T cell clonotypes seemed unrelated to pseudoprogression.

Time point denoted: week 35, safety follow-up. Every single dose of the vaccine, 300 ug of mutant IDH1 20-mer peptide, came with topical imiquimod. This receptor was taken from a woman between 18 and 30 years old with glioma. Sample: PBMCs, taken from a glioma patient whose treatment included an IDH1 peptide vaccine. The V call is TRBV11-3, the J call TRBJ2-2, with TRBD2 as a possible D gene (6 bases). The CDR3 nucleotides are TGTGCCAGCCCCAGGGAGGTCGGGGAGCTGTTTTTT. Translated: CASPREVGELFF.